This TCR beta chain derives from a study of blood T cell repertoires in COVID-19. The overall study: Some COVID-19 samples were acute and others convalescent; all came from the United States, Italy and Spain. The analysed material was cDNA or gDNA that came from T cells, B-cell-depleted T cells, or PBMCs.

Germline V gives CDR1 SGHRS, CDR2 YFSETQ. With V trimmed by 5 bases and J by 1 base, 7 bases remained unmatched. The CDR3 is made up of 16 amino acids. Study processing details: Reference gene primer amplification gave estimated nucleated cell counts. Some clones are missing from TCRdb's copy, which holds only in-frame ones; the method was immunoSEQ multiplex PCR. For V, J and clone size, that table is used; D and trimming come from the DNA. The sample has some 170,000 clones, about 80% seen once; the top ten hold roughly 8.6%. Sequenced: peripheral blood. The source of this sequence is a man aged 55-75 years with acute or convalescent COVID-19. The V and J genes are TRBV5-1 and TRBJ2-5; 11 bases are shared with TRBD1. The CDR3 DNA follows: TGCGCCAGCAGACCTGGACAGGGGGCCTTCCAAGAGACCCAGTACTTC. This encodes CASRPGQGAFQETQYF.